This T cell receptor beta chain comes out of a study of tumor-infiltrating lymphocytes in primary liver carcinoma. Findings and caveats of the study: Paired tumor-adjacent and tumor-blood samples overlapped less than tumor region pairs did.

As regards this clonotype: Its cognate antigen is unknown.

Synthesis of TCR beta cDNA was carried out from around 540 ng total RNA with a constant-region primer. Sequencing libraries for TCR beta derived from three nested multiplex PCR rounds that used slightly modified ARM-PCR. Use of TRBV1-TRBV30 forward primers with a C-beta reverse primer characterized the first two PCR rounds, which lasted approximately 11 cycles each. TCRdb redid the calling of the multiplex PCR reads with MiXCR, one entry per CDR3 protein. This sample has fewer than 85,000 distinct CDR3 sequences, with 65% to 75% found just once. Taking about 17-31 mg of unsorted bulk tissue, the authors co-extracted RNA and DNA. Resecting the tumor surgically was how the patients' primary liver carcinoma was treated. In germline, CDR1 is SQVTM, CDR2 ANQGSEA. This CDR3 region has 15 residues. V lost 6 bases and J lost 2, with 16 bases in between.

The sequencing sample was made of tumor-adjacent normal liver tissue. The V call is TRBV29-1, the J call TRBJ2-2; possibly TRBD1 for D (5 bases). The sequence came from a man in his forties with primary liver carcinoma and hepatitis B virus infection. CDR3 sequence (DNA): TGCAGCGTCAGGGTGACAGTGAAAAACACCGGGGAGCTGTTTTTT. This codes for CSVRVTVKNTGELFF.